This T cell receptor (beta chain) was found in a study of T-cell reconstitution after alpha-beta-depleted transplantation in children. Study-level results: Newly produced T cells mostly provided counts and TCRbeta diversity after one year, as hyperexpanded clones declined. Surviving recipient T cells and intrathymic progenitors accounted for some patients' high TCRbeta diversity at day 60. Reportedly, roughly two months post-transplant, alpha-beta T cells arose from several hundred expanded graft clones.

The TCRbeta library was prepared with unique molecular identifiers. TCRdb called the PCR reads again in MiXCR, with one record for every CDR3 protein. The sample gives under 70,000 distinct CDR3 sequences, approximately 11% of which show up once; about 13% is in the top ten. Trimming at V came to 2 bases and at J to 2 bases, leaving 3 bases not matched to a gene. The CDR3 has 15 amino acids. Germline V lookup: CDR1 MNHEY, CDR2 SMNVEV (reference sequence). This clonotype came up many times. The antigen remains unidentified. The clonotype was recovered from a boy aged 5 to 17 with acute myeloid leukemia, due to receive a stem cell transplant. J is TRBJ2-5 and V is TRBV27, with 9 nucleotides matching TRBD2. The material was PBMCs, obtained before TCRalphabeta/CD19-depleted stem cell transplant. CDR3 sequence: CASSLGGGAQETQYF. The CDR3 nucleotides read TGTGCCAGCAGTTTAGGCGGGGGGGCGCAAGAGACCCAGTACTTC.